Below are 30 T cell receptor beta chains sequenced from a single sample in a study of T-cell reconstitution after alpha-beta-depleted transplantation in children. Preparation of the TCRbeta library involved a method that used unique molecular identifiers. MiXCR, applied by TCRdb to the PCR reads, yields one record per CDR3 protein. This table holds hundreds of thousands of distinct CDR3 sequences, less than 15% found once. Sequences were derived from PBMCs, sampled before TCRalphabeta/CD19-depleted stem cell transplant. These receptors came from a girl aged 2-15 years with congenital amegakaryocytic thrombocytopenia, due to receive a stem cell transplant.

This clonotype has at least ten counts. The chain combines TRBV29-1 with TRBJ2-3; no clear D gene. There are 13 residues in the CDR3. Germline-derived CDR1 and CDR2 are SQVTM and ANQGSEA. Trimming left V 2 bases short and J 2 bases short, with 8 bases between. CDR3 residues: CSVEWSPTDTQYF. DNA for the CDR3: TGCAGCGTTGAATGGTCCCCCACAGATACGCAGTATTTT.

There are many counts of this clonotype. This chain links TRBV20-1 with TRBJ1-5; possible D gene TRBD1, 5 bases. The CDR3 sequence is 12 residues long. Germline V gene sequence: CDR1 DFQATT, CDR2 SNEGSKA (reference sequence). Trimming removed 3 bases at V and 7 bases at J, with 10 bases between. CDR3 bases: TGCAGTGCTAGCCGCAGGGAGCAGCCCCAGCATTTT. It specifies CSASRREQPQHF.

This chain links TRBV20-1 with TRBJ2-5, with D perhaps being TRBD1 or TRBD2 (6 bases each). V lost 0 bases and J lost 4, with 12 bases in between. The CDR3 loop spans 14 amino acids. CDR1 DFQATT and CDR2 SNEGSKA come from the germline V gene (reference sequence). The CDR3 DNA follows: TGCAGTGCTAGAGAGCGGAGGGGGTCAGAGACCCAGTACTTC. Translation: CSARERRGSETQYF.

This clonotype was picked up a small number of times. CDR3 in DNA: TGTGCCATCAGTGAGTCGCCCGGGTACGAGCAGTACTTC. Encoded protein: CAISESPGYEQYF. The J gene is TRBJ2-7, the V gene TRBV10-3, with D unclear. The germline gives CDR1 ENHRY, CDR2 SYGVKD. The CDR3 is 13 residues long. V lost 0 bases, J lost 4 bases, and 7 bases lay in between.

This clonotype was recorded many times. For the CDR3, the DNA is TGTGCCAGCAGTTACGGTGGACTAGCGGGAGATAGGGGCTACGAGCAGTACTTC. Translation: CASSYGGLAGDRGYEQYF. This chain joins TRBV6-5 and TRBJ2-7; 13 nucleotides agree with TRBD2. The CDR3 has 18 amino acids. The V and J ends lost 2 bases and 3 bases, in that order; junction bases with no gene match: 10. Germline values: CDR1 MNHEY, CDR2 SVGAGI.

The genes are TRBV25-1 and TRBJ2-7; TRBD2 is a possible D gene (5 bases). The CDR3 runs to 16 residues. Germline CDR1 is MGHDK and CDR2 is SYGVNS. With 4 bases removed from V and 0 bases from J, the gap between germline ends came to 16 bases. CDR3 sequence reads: CASSALGAGSSYEQYF. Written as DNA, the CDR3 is TGTGCCAGCAGTGCCCTTGGCGCGGGCAGCTCCTACGAGCAGTACTTC.

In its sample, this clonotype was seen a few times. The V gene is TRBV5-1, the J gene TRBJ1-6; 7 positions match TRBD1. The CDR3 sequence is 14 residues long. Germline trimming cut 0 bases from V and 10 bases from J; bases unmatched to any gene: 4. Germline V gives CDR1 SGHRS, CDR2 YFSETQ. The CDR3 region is CASSLGQGSSPLHF. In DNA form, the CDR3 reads TGCGCCAGCAGCTTGGGACAGGGTAGCTCACCCCTCCACTTT.

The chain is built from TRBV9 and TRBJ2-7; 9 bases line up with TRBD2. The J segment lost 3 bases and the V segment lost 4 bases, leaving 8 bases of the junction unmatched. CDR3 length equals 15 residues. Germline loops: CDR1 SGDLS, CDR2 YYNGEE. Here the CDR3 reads CASSPAGLAGYEQYF. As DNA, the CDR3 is TGTGCCAGCAGCCCAGCGGGACTAGCCGGCTACGAGCAGTACTTC.

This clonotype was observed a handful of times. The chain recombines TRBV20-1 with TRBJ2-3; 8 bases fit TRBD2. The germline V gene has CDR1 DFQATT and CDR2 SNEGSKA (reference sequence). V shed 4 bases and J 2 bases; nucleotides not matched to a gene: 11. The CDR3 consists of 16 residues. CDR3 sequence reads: CSANVGTRYFTDTQYF. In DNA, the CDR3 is TGCAGTGCTAACGTCGGGACTAGATACTTCACAGATACGCAGTATTTT.

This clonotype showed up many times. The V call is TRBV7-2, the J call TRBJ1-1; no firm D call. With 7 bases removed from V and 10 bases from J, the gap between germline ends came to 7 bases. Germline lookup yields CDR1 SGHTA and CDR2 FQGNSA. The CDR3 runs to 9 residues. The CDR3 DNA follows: TGTGCCAGCACCCTAGGAGCTTTCTTT. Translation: CASTLGAFF.

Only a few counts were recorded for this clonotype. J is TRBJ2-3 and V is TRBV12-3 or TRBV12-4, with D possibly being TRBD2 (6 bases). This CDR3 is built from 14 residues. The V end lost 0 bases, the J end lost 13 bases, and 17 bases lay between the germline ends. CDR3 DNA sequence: TGTGCCAGCAGTTTAGCCGGACTATCTGGCCTTGAGTATTTT. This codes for CASSLAGLSGLEYF.

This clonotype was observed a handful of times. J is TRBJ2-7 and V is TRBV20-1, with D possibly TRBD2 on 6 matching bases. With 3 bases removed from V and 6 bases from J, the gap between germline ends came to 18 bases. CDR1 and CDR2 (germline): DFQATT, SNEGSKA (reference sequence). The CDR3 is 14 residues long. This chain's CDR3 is CSASLHPGLGEQYF. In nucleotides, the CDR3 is TGCAGTGCTAGTCTCCATCCGGGACTGGGCGAGCAGTACTTC.

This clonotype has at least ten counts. The CDR3 DNA sequence: TGTGCCAGCAGCCAGACAGGGGCGTATACCTACAATGAGCAGTTCTTC. It is translated as CASSQTGAYTYNEQFF. V gene TRBV7-6 combines with J gene TRBJ2-1; 8 bases align to TRBD1. The germline V gene has CDR1 SGHVS and CDR2 FNYEAQ. The CDR3 consists of 16 residues. V lost 5 bases, J lost 2 bases, and 8 bases stayed unmatched.

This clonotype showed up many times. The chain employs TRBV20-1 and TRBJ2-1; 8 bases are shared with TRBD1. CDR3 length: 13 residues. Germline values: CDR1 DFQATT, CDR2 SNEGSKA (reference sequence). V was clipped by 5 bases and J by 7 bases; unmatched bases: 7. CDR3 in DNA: TGCAGTGCTTATTGGACAGGGAGGAATGAGCAGTTCTTC. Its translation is CSAYWTGRNEQFF.

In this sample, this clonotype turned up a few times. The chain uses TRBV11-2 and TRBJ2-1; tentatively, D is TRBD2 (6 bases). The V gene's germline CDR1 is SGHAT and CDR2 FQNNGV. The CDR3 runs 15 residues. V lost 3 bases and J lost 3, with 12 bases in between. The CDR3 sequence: CASSFYTGVYNEQFF. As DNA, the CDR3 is TGTGCCAGCAGCTTCTACACGGGAGTCTACAATGAGCAGTTCTTC.

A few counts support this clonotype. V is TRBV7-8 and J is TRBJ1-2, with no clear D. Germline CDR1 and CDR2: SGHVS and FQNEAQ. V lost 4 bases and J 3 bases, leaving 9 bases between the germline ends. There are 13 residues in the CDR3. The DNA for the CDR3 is TGTGCCAGCAGCTGGGTAATAGACTATGGCTACACCTTC. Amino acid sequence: CASSWVIDYGYTF.

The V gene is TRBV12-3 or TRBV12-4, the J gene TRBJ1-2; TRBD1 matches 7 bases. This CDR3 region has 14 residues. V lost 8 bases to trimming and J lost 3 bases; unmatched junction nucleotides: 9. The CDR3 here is CASGNQGVDYGYTF. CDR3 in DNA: TGTGCCAGCGGGAACCAGGGGGTGGACTATGGCTACACCTTC.

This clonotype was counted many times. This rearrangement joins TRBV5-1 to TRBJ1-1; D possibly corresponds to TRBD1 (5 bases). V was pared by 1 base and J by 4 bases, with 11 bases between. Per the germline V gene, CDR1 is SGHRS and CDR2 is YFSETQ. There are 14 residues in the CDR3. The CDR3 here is CASSLIGTGTEAFF. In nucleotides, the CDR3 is TGCGCCAGCAGCTTGATAGGGACGGGCACTGAAGCTTTCTTT.

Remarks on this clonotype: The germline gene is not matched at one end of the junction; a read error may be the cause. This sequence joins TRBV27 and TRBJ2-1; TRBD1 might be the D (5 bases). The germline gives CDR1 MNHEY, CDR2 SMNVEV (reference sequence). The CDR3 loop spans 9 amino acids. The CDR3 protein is CASTDSLLF. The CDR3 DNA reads TGTGCCAGCACCGACAGCTTACTCTTC.

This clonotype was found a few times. Here the CDR3 reads CASRPAAADVGYTF. The CDR3 DNA reads as TGCGCCAGCAGGCCCGCGGCAGCGGACGTTGGCTACACCTTC. The chain employs TRBV4-1 and TRBJ1-2; D gene uncertain. V lost 6 bases and J lost 7, with 18 bases in between. Germline values: CDR1 MGHRA, CDR2 YSYEKL. The CDR3 runs to 14 residues.

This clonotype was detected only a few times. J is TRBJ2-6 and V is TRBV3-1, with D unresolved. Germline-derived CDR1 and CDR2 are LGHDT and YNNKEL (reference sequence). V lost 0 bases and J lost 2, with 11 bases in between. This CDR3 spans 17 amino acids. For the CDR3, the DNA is TGTGCCAGCAGCCAAGATCTGACGTCGGCTGGGGCCAACGTCCTGACTTTC. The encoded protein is CASSQDLTSAGANVLTF.

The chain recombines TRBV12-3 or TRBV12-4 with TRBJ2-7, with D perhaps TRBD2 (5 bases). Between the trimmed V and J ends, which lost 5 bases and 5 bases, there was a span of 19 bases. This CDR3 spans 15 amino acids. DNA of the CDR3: TGTGCCAGCAGTCAAACAAATCGGGGTTTTCACGAGCAGTACTTC. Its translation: CASSQTNRGFHEQYF.

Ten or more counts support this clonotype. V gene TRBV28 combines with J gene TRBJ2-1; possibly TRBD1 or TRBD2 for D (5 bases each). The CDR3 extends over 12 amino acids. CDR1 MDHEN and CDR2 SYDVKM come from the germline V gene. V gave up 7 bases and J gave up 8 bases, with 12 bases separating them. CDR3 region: CASTLRGDEQFF. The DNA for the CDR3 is TGTGCCAGCACCCTACGAGGGGATGAGCAGTTCTTC.

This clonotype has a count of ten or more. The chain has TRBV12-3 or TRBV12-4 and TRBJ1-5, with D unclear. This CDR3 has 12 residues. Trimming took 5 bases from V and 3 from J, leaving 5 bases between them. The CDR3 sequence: CASSPFNQPQHF. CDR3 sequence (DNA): TGTGCCAGCAGTCCTTTCAATCAGCCCCAGCATTTT.

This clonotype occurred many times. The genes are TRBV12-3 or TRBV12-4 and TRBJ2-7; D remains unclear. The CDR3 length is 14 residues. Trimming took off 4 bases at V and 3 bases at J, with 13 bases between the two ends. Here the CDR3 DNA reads TGTGCCAGCAGTTCCGAAGTCGGACGCTACGAGCAGTACTTC. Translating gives CASSSEVGRYEQYF.

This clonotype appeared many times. As DNA, the CDR3 is TGTGCCAGCAGCTTAGGGGGTATCGAGCAGTACTTC. This gives the protein CASSLGGIEQYF. The chain combines TRBV7-6 with TRBJ2-7; D is unclear. The CDR3 extends over 12 amino acids. The germline V and J ends were trimmed by 1 base and 6 bases, with 7 bases remaining between them. Germline CDR1 SGHVS, CDR2 FNYEAQ.

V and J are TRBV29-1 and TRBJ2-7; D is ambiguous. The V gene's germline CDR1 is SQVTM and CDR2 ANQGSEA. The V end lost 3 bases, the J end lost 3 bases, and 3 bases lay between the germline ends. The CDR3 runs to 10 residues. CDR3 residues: CSVEDYEQYF. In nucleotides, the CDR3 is TGCAGCGTTGAGGACTACGAGCAGTACTTC.

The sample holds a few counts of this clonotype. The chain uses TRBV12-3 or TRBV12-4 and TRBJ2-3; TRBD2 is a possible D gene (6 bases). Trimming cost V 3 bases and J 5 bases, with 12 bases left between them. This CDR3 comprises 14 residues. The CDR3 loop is CASSFGGPGDTQYF. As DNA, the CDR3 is TGTGCCAGCAGTTTTGGAGGGCCTGGAGATACGCAGTATTTT.

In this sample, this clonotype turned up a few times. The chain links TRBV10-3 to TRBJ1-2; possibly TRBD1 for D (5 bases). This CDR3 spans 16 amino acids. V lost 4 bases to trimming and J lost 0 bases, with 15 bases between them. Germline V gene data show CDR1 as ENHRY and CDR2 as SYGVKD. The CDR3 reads CAISGISDRSNYGYTF. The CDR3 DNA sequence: TGTGCCATCAGTGGTATTTCTGACAGATCTAACTATGGCTACACCTTC.

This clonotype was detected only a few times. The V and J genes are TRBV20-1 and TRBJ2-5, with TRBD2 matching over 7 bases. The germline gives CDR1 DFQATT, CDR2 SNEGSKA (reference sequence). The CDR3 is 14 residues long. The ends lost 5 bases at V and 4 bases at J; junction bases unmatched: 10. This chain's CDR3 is CSAWPTGGSETQYF. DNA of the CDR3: TGCAGTGCTTGGCCGACGGGAGGCTCAGAGACCCAGTACTTC.